These 8 T cell receptor beta chains were sequenced from one sample in a study of CD8+ T cells in alopecia areata listed by TCRdb under 2018. Pooled mouse cutaneous lymph node cells were stained for CD4, CD8alpha, NKG2D, NKG2ACE and other markers, then sorted on a BD Influx. Library construction relied on the immunoSEQ multiplex PCR assay. RNA was extracted from all samples and reverse transcribed into cDNA, which served as template for TCR sequencing. TCRdb carries this immuneACCESS record with in-frame sequences only. Its versions omit some clonotypes, under half of them owing to an unresolved V gene in the studies checked, with the rest unexplained. The table puts approximately 280,000 clones in this sample, none counted just once. Of the sample, roughly 1.2% falls within the top ten clones. The material sequenced was CD4+ T cells sorted from a lymph node. Receptor source: a C3H/HeJ mouse with alopecia areata. The strain carries MHC haplotype H2-k.

This clone has more than one count but fewer than ten. Mouse germline and gene names are used. Partial CDR3 DNA: TGTGCCAGCGGTGGGGGACTGGGGGGGCAAGAC. It encodes CASGGGLGGQD. The CDR3 reads in full as CASGGGLGGQDTQYF. V is TRBV13-2 and J is TRBJ2-5; TRBD2 matches 13 bases. The read ends 4 residues before the CDR3 terminus; that terminus is restored from the germline J gene. The V and J ends lost 3 bases and 3 bases, in that order; junction bases with no gene match: 1. Germline lookup yields CDR1 NNHNN and CDR2 SYGAGS (reference sequence). The CDR3 has 15 residues.

As regards this clone: Gene names are mouse gene names. The CDR3 bases that were read are TGTGCCAGCGGTGACTGGGGGAAAGGGGAC. It is translated as CASGDWGKGD. The CDR3 as a whole reads CASGDWGKGDTQYF. The chain joins TRBV13-2 to TRBJ2-5; 7 nucleotides line up with TRBD2. The CDR3 goes on 4 residues after the read ends, and that part is filled in from the germline J gene. Germline CDR1 is NNHNN and CDR2 is SYGAGS (reference sequence). This CDR3 is 14 amino acids long.

To note about this clone: All gene names here are mouse names. The observed sequence ends 3 residues before the CDR3 terminus, with the missing tail filled in from the germline J gene. The gene calls are TRBV5 and TRBJ1-6, with a possible D match to TRBD1 (6 bases). TRBJ1-6 qualifies as an ORF whose function is uncertain. The CDR3 has 15 amino acids. CDR1 is LGHNA, CDR2 YNLKQL, per germline (reference sequence). Trimming stripped 4 bases from V and 4 bases from J, with 11 bases between. CDR3 protein: CASSPSGDYNSPLYF. The sequenced part of the CDR3 DNA is TGTGCCAGCAGCCCCTCAGGGGATTATAATTCGCCC.

Details on this clone: Genes and germline come from the mouse. The read ends 4 residues early relative to the CDR3; the germline J gene fills the gap. The genes are TRBV31 and TRBJ2-3; 7 positions agree with TRBD1. The J segment lost 0 bases and the V segment lost 2 bases, leaving 5 bases of the junction unmatched. The germline CDR1 and CDR2 sequences are GKSSPN and SITVG. The CDR3 totals 15 residues. CDR3 residues: CAWSGDRNSAETLYF. The CDR3 DNA, read in part, is TGTGCCTGGAGTGGGGACAGAAATAGTGCAGAA.

The sample holds a few counts of this clone. Here the gene names and germline are mouse. Sequencing ends 4 residues short of the CDR3 end; the germline J gene provides the rest. Different DNA sequences within this sample yield the same CDR3. V usage is TRBV1 and J usage is TRBJ2-5, with TRBD1 identical over 9 bases. Germline V gene data show CDR1 as NSQYPW and CDR2 as LRSPGD (reference sequence). V gave up 3 bases and J gave up 3 bases; unmatched junction bases: 1. This CDR3 has 14 amino acids. The chain's CDR3 is CTCSATGGQDTQYF. The sequenced CDR3 bases are TGCACCTGCAGTGCGACAGGGGGGCAAGAC.

The table lists this clone with a few counts. Germline and genes: mouse. The DNA read from the CDR3 is TGCACCTGCAGTGCGTCCCAGGGGGCCGGCACA. Its protein is CTCSASQGAGT. The CDR3 in full is CTCSASQGAGTEVFF. The rearrangement joins TRBV1 to TRBJ1-1, with 8 bases matching TRBD1. The read terminates 4 residues ahead of where the CDR3 ends, so the germline J gene completes it. The CDR3 spans 15 residues. The germline gives CDR1 NSQYPW, CDR2 LRSPGD (reference sequence). After removal of 3 bases from V and 4 bases from J, the junction contained 7 bases not matched to a gene.

Concerning this clone: Mouse gene names apply. The CDR3 is cut off 4 residues early in the read; its end comes from the germline J gene. The rearrangement joins TRBV19 to TRBJ2-1; 7 bases are shared with TRBD2. The junction had 3 bases not matched to a gene; V was cut back by 0 bases and J by 0 bases. The length of the CDR3 is 16 residues. Per the germline V gene, CDR1 is FNHDT and CDR2 is SITEND (reference sequence). CDR3 bases read: TGTGCCAGCAGTATAGTTCCTGGGGGTAACTATGCT. Its protein product is CASSIVPGGNYA. The full CDR3 protein reads CASSIVPGGNYAEQFF.

In regard to this clone: The gene names here belong to mouse. The same CDR3 arises from other DNA sequences in this sample as well. The sequenced part of the CDR3 DNA is TGCACCTGCAGTGTGGGACAGACAAACACA. Protein sequence: CTCSVGQTNT. The full CDR3 sequence reads CTCSVGQTNTEVFF. The J gene is TRBJ1-1, the V gene TRBV1; TRBD1 aligns across 7 bases. The read halts 4 residues ahead of the CDR3 end, with the missing end drawn from the germline J gene. The germline CDR1 and CDR2 sequences are NSQYPW and LRSPGD (reference sequence). V dropped 4 bases and J dropped 0; count of bases not matched to a gene: 2. The CDR3 contains 14 residues.